The sequence of this T cell receptor beta chain was determined in a study of T-cell memory formation after mild COVID-19. Findings and caveats of the study: Mainly in CM and EM were contracting CD4+ clones; CD8+ were in EMRA. From day 15 to 85, contracting clones were balanced between CD4 and CD8, whereas later expanders leaned toward CD4+. Cross-reactive memory seemingly joined, as some responding clones were found in pre-infection memory.

As to this clonotype: Its antigen is not known.

TCR alpha and TCR beta cDNA libraries carrying sample barcodes and UMIs were produced by 5'RACE using constant-segment primers. TCRdb itself ran the 5' RACE reads through MiXCR, one entry per CDR3 protein. The sample holds about half a million distinct CDR3 sequences, over 15% seen once. In germline, CDR1 is SQVTM, CDR2 ANQGSEA. Unmatched junction bases numbered 12, after V lost 7 bases and J lost 5 bases. The CDR3 has 15 amino acids. The sequencing input was PBMCs or a T cell subset sorted from them (not recorded which). The TCR sequence derives from an adult woman who had mild COVID-19 (a few samples of this study predate the infection). Cell type and time point are not known. The chain links TRBV29-1 to TRBJ2-1; TRBD2 agrees at 9 bases. CDR3 sequence (DNA): TGCAGCGGGAGGCGGGAGGGGGGGAAGAACAATGAGCAGTTCTTC. As protein: CSGRREGGKNNEQFF.